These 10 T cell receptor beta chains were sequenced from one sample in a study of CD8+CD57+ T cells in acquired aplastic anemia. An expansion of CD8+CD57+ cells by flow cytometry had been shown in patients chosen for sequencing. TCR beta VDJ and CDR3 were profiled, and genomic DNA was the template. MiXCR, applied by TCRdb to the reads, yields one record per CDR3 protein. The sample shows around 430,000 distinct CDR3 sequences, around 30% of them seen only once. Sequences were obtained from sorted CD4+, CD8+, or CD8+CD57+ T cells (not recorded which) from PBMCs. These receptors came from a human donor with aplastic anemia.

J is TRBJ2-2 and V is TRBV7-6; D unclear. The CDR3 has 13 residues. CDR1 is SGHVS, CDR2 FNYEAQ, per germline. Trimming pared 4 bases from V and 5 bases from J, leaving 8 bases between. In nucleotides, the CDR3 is TGTGCCAGCAGCTCCCAGAGGACCGGGGAGCTGTTTTTT. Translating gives CASSSQRTGELFF. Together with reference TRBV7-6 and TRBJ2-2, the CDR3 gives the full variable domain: GAGVSQSPRYKVTKRGQDVALRCDPISGHVSLYWYRQALGQGPEFLTYFNYEAQQDKSGLPNDRFSAERPEGSISTLTIQRTEQRDSAMYRCASSSQRTGELFFGEGSRLTVL.

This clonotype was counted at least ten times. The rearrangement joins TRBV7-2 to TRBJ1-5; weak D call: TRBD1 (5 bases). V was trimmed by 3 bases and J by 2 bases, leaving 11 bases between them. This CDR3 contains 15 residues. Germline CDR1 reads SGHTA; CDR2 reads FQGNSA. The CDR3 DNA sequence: TGTGCCAGCAGCTTTAGGCCGGGGGGCAATCAGCCCCAGCATTTT. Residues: CASSFRPGGNQPQHF.

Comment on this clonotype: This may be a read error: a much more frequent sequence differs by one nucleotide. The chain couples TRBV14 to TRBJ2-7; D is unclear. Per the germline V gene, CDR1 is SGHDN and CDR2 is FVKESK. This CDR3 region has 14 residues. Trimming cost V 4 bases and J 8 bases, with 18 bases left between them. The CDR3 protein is CASSLDLARHKQYF. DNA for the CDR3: TGTGCCAGCAGCCTCGATCTCGCCAGGCACAAGCAGTACTTC.

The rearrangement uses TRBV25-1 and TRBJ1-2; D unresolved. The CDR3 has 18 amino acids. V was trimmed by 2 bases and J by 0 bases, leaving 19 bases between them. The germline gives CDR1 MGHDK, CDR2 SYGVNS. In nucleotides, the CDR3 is TGTGCCAGCAGTGAACCGGCTATATTCTTATGTGCTAACTATGGCTACACCTTC. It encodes CASSEPAIFLCANYGYTF.

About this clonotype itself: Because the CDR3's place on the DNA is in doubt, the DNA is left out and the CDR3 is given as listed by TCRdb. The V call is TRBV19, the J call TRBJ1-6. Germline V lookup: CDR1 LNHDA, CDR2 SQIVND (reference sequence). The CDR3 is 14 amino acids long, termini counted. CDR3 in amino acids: CTCVPPRHWEPLHF.

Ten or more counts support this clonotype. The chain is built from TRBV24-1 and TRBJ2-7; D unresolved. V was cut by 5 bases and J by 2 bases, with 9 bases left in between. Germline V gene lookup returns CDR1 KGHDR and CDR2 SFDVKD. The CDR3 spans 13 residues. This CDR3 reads CATSAGETYEQYF. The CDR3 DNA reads TGTGCCACCAGTGCTGGCGAGACCTACGAGCAGTACTTC.

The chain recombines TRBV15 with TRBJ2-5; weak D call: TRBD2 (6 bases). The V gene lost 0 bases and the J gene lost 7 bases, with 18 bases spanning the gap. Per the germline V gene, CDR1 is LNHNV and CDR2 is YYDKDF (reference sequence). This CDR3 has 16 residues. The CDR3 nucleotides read TGTGCCACCAGCAGAGACCGTAGCGGAGACCCGGGGACCCAGTACTTC. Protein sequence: CATSRDRSGDPGTQYF.

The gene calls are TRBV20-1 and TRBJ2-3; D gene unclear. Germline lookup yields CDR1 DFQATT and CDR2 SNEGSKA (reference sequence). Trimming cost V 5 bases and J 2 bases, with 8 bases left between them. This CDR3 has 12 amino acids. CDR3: CSADSLTDTQYF. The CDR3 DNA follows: TGCAGTGCTGATTCCCTCACAGATACGCAGTATTTT.

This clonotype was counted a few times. The CDR3 here is CASSLGALGNTEAFF. As DNA, the CDR3 is TGTGCCAGCAGCTTAGGCGCTTTGGGGAACACTGAAGCTTTCTTT. This sequence joins TRBV13 and TRBJ1-1; no clear D gene. Germline assignment: CDR1 PRHDT and CDR2 FYEKMQ (reference sequence). The CDR3 runs to 15 residues. Trimming shortened V by 0 bases and J by 1 base, and 9 bases separated the two germline ends.

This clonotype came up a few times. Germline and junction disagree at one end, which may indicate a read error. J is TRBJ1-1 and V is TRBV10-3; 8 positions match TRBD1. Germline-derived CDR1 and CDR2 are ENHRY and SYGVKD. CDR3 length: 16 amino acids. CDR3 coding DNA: TGTGCCAGCAGTTACACCCGGACAGGGATCCTAACTGAAGCTTTCTTT. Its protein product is CASSYTRTGILTEAFF.